This T cell receptor (beta chain) was sequenced in a study of CD4 T cells in relation to SARS-CoV-2 and coronaviruses. Study information: PBMCs were cultured with antigen for around nine days before TCR beta sequencing. Shared crossreactive spike epitopes were mapped to their HLA restriction.

Clones were read by immunoSEQ multiplex PCR, and TCRdb kept only the in-frame ones, dropping some. The data contain about 19,000 clones, 77% of them singletons. This clone was found a few times. Antigen: not known. CD4+ T cells from unexposed donors were obtained before the COVID-19 pandemic (2011-2018). CD4+ T cells were isolated from the cells after around 11 days of culture. Unexposed-donor CD4+ T cells were probed with SARS-CoV-2 S/N and four cold-coronavirus spikes, cells permitting. This CDR3 is built from 15 residues. J gave up 5 bases and V 6 bases, and 10 bases lay outside the gene matches. Per the germline V gene, CDR1 is MNHEY and CDR2 is SVGAGI.

Sequenced: CD4+ T cells from PBMCs, cultured in vitro. The clonotype originates from a human donor in good health. The genes are TRBV6-5 and TRBJ2-5, with 9 nucleotides matching TRBD1. DNA for the CDR3: TGTGCCAGCAGAAACACAGGGGGCAGCGGGGAGACCCAGTACTTC. Protein product: CASRNTGGSGETQYF.